The clone carrying this T cell receptor beta chain occurred many times. Amplified regions were TCR beta CDR3 sequences from RNA transcripts. When the TCR CDR3 underwent first-round RT-PCR, the HTBI primer set was used. TCRdb re-called the multiplex PCR reads with MiXCR, one entry per CDR3 protein. Counted here are approximately 560,000 distinct CDR3 sequences, 15% to 17% occurring once; the ten biggest clones make up under 8%. There are 15 residues in the CDR3. CDR1 is SGHRS, CDR2 YFSETQ, per germline. Trimming cost V 0 bases and J 9 bases; bases outside gene matches: 9. This sample was taken from a study of T cells in Graves' hyperthyroidism and ophthalmopathy.

The clonotype comes from a woman aged 25-40 years with Graves' hyperthyroidism. V gene TRBV5-1 combines with J gene TRBJ2-1; 7 nucleotides line up with TRBD2. The sample was blood. In nucleotides, the CDR3 is TGCGCCAGCAGCTTGGTATCATTGCGGGAGTTTGAGCAGTTCTTC. Amino acids: CASSLVSLREFEQFF.